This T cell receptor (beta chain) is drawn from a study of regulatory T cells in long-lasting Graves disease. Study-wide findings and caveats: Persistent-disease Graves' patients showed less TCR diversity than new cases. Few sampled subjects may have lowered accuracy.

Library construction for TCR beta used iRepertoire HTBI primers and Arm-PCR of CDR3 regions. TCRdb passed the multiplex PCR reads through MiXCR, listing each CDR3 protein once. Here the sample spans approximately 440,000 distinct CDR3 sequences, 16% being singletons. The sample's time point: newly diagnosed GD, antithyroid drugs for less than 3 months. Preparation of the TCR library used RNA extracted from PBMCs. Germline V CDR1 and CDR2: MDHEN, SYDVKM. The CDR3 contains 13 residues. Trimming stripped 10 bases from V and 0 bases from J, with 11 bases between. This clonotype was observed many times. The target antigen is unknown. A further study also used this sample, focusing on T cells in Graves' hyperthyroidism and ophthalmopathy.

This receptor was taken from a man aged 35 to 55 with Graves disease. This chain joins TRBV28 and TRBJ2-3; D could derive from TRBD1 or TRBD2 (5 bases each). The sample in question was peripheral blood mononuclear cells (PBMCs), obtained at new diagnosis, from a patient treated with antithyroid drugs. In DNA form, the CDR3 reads TGTGCCACCGGGACGTTGAGCACAGATACGCAGTATTTT. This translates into CATGTLSTDTQYF.